This T cell receptor (beta chain) was observed in a study of shared clonotypes between healthy human individuals (dated by TCRdb to about 2020). Background for the entire study: The cohort comprised two women and three men aged 18 to 49 years. For each donor, three plates each were used for CD4 naive and CD4 memory, two plates were used for CD8 naive, and one plate was used for CD8 memory. Blood TCR repertoires of about 5 healthy adults were deeply sequenced to estimate repertoire size and the extent of clonotype sharing between individuals. To increase sequencing depth and limit assay-specific biases, TCR repertoire library preparation and sequencing were carried out by different laboratories using diverse techniques. Leukapheresis yielded between about 0.85 and 9 billion PBMCs per donor. The paper's findings and limits, for the study overall: Naive subsets generally had larger estimated clonotype richness than memory subsets. Pairwise subsampling indicated that sequencing depth was expected to affect the degree of clonotype sharing among donors. Even with the large sequencing depth, rarefaction of the sorted-subset datasets indicated that sequencing was incomplete. Higher generation probabilities were observed for clonotypes shared by all four sorted-subset donors than for non-shared clonotypes. Sampling was limited to blood, and TCR repertoires in tissue likely differ from TCR repertoires in blood. Because the study included a small number of donors, the genetic and exposure-history diversity represented was limited. About 5% of naive CD4, 3.5% of naive CD8, 2.3% of memory CD4, and approximately 0.39% of memory CD8 clonotypes were shared across several donors.

Using the deep immunoSEQ assay, TCR CDR3 regions were amplified from genomic DNA by multiplex PCR. Extracted genomic DNA from each cell subset was distributed evenly across all wells of several immunoSEQ 96-well plates, and each plate was treated as a replicate. For sorted subsets, each replicate PCR was loaded with 200 ng genomic DNA, equivalent to about 30,000 T cell genomes. Purified libraries were quantified with a Qubit 3.0 fluorometer, sized on a Bioanalyzer 2100, and re-quantified with the KAPA Library Quantification kit. A separate single-read 150-cycle Illumina NextSeq 550 flow cell was used to sequence each immunoSEQ 96-well plate. The authors' pipeline ran thus. Because the immunoSEQ output included only junctional sequences and no quality scores, the filtering could not be the same as the filtering used for full-length reads. To assign V/J genes and CDR3, sequences were annotated against IMGT germline references using PyIR, a Python wrapper for IgBLAST v1.9. Reads were filtered out if the reads had weak V/J assignments (E-value above 1e-6), no CDR3, stop codons, out-of-frame junctions, or ambiguous translated residues. V3J clonotypes were defined as sequences sharing the same inferred V gene, J gene, and CDR3 amino acid sequence. Percentage overlap between repertoires was computed as shared unique clonotypes divided by the size of the smaller repertoire. Repertoire richness was assessed with RTK rarefaction, the Chao1 estimator, and Recon v2.1 estimates of unobserved clonotypes. Generation probabilities were computed with OLGA for all TCRbeta clonotypes obtained by the gDNA method from a handful of donors. The immuneACCESS repertoire file appears here via TCRdb, limited to in-frame rearrangements. These files lack a portion of the clones; in checked studies, under half of the deficit traces to unresolved V genes, and the cause of the others is not known. V and J calls and clone size are those listed in that table; D and trimming were worked out from the DNA. For this sample the table gives roughly 2.6 million clones, of which around 90% were detected only once. The top ten clones comprise around 0.14% of the sample.

Comment on this clone: The antigen it recognizes is unknown. Base qualities are not provided; no much larger clone lies one nucleotide away.

The CDR3 goes from the cysteine to the phenylalanine over 15 residues. Only CDR3 DNA remains: 45 bases, in frame from the first base. The junction shows trimming of 5 bases on V and 4 bases on J, and the gene matches do not reach 7 bases of it. From a lookup of the germline V gene, CDR1 and CDR2 are SNHLY and FYNNEI. The donors were healthy, HIV-negative adults with no recently reported acute infections or vaccinations. Every donor was a Caucasian adult residing in Nashville, Tennessee, USA. CD4+ T cells were enriched by magnetic negative selection; naive cells were then positively selected on CD45RA, and the negative fraction formed the memory subset. After blood collection by leukapheresis, PBMCs were isolated using Ficoll-Histopaque density gradient centrifugation and then cryopreserved in the vapor phase of liquid nitrogen. Analytical flow cytometry was used to check the purity and quantity of every magnetically sorted T cell population. Each sorted fraction had its genomic DNA isolated and then quantified by UV absorbance on a Nanodrop 2000c.

The sequence was obtained from a man younger than 35 in good health. The sample comprised naive CD4+ T cells sorted from blood. This specimen's cell subset or site label, interpreted: CD45RA+ positively selected. The sequence is built from TRBV2 and TRBJ2-7, with 11 bases in between that match TRBD2. The DNA reads as follows: TGTGCCAGCAGTCGCCTAGCGGGAGGAGAGTACGAGCAGTACTTC. Its protein is CASSRLAGGEYEQYF.